The table lists the clone carrying this TCR beta chain with a few counts. Antigen specificity is unknown. This entry is derived from a study of T cells after yellow fever vaccination. The study, taken as a whole, reports: It was a small share of clonotypes that appeared in both CD4 and CD8 compartments. Peaking on day 5 versus 15, the secondary response was faster but weaker.

TCRdb called the 5' RACE reads again in MiXCR, with one record for every CDR3 protein. The sample carries roughly 500,000 distinct CDR3 sequences, approximately 21% recorded once. The CDR3 contains 15 residues. The germline V gene encodes CDR1 SGHAT and CDR2 FQNNGV. The germline V and J ends were trimmed by 5 bases and 0 bases, with 12 bases remaining between them. J is TRBJ2-3 and V is TRBV11-2; no reliable D call. This TCR was recovered from a man younger than 45 who received the YFV17D yellow fever vaccine. Here the sequenced sample was PBMCs, taken 15 days after the yellow fever booster vaccination. CDR3 residues: CASSRAHISTDTQYF. The CDR3 DNA reads TGTGCCAGCAGCCGCGCCCACATTAGCACAGATACGCAGTATTTT.